The 18 T cell receptor beta chains below all came from one sample that was sequenced in a study of shared clonotypes between healthy human individuals. The assay was immunoSEQ multiplex PCR, and TCRdb's table has in-frame clones only and misses some. The sample gives some 2.3 million clones, more than 80% of which show up once; about 0.37% is in the top ten. Sequencing was done on a sample of naive CD4+ T cells from PBMCs. Stated subset: CD45RA+ positively selected. Receptors originate from a man between 18 and 29 years old in good health. Some clones in this sample may be carry-over from other donors' samples.

The chain carries TRBV7-8 and TRBJ1-5; no firm D call. Germline loops: CDR1 SGHVS, CDR2 FQNEAQ. The V end was cut by 1 base, the J end by 1 base, with 5 bases between. The CDR3 is 14 residues long. The DNA of the CDR3 is TGTGCCAGCAGCTTAGTGGCAAGCAATCAGCCCCAGCATTTT. It yields the protein CASSLVASNQPQHF. Complete variable domain (other parts from reference TRBV7-8 and TRBJ1-5): GAGVSQSPRYKVAKRGQDVALRCDPISGHVSLFWYQQALGQGPEFLTYFQNEAQLDKSGLPSDRFFAERPEGSVSTLKIQRTQQEDSAVYLCASSLVASNQPQHFGDGTRLSIL.

This clone was seen once. The V gene is TRBV7-6, the J gene TRBJ2-7; D not resolved. This CDR3 region has 14 residues. The germline V gene encodes CDR1 SGHVS and CDR2 FNYEAQ. Trimming left V 4 bases short and J 0 bases short, with 10 bases between. In DNA form, the CDR3 reads TGTGCCAGCAGCTCACTGACACGCTCCTACGAGCAGTACTTC. Residues: CASSSLTRSYEQYF.

The chain uses TRBV5-6 and TRBJ2-3; D possibly matches TRBD1 or TRBD2 (5 bases each). Germline CDR1 SGHDT, CDR2 YYEEEE. CDR3 length: 14 residues. V was cut by 3 bases and J by 0 bases, with 8 bases left in between. The CDR3 sequence is CASSWGISTDTQYF. The CDR3 nucleotides are TGTGCCAGCAGCTGGGGGATCAGCACAGATACGCAGTATTTT.

The V gene is TRBV4-2, the J gene TRBJ2-4; D remains unclear. This CDR3 contains 19 residues. Germline CDR1 is LGHNA and CDR2 is YNFKEQ. Trimming shortened V by 0 bases and J by 5 bases, and 23 bases separated the two germline ends. CDR3: CASSQDERAQRPPQNIQYF. CDR3 in DNA: TGTGCCAGCAGCCAAGATGAACGGGCGCAGCGCCCTCCCCAAAACATTCAGTACTTC.

This clone was seen a single time. The chain carries TRBV5-1 and TRBJ2-5, with 10 bases identical to TRBD1. The trim removed 4 bases at V and 4 bases at J, leaving 7 bases unmatched. Germline values: CDR1 SGHRS, CDR2 YFSETQ. The CDR3 contains 15 residues. CDR3 DNA: TGCGCCAGCAGCCAGCCGGACAGGGGGTTAGAGACCCAGTACTTC. Translated, it gives CASSQPDRGLETQYF.

The chain carries TRBV28 and TRBJ1-2; D gene uncertain. V dropped 1 base and J dropped 7 bases, with 10 bases sitting between them. Germline lookup yields CDR1 MDHEN and CDR2 SYDVKM. The CDR3 is 13 residues long. CDR3 DNA: TGTGCCAGCAGTTTATTGGGCTCTGGTGGCTACACCTTC. Its protein product is CASSLLGSGGYTF.

This chain uses TRBV2 with TRBJ1-4, with TRBD1 matching 7 bases. The germline V gene has CDR1 SNHLY and CDR2 FYNNEI. The CDR3 is 13 residues long. With V trimmed by 6 bases and J by 7 bases, 5 bases remained unmatched. The CDR3 is CASRRGLSEKLFF. CDR3 coding DNA: TGTGCCAGCAGGAGGGGGCTGAGTGAAAAACTGTTTTTT.

The genes are TRBV28 and TRBJ2-7; TRBD2 agrees at 10 bases. CDR1 and CDR2 (germline): MDHEN, SYDVKM. The CDR3 has 18 residues. The J segment lost 1 base and the V segment lost 10 bases, leaving 19 bases of the junction unmatched. This CDR3 is CATNDRASGRWGSYEQYF. As DNA, the CDR3 is TGTGCCACCAACGACAGAGCTAGCGGGAGATGGGGGTCCTACGAGCAGTACTTC.

The chain recombines TRBV2 with TRBJ1-5, with 7 positions matching TRBD1. The CDR3 has 14 residues. The germline gives CDR1 SNHLY, CDR2 FYNNEI. Trimming cost V 4 bases and J 4 bases; bases outside gene matches: 4. In nucleotides, the CDR3 is TGTGCCAGCAGTGTGGGGACAGTTAATCAGCCCCAGCATTTT. Encoded protein: CASSVGTVNQPQHF.

The genes are TRBV5-1 and TRBJ2-1, with TRBD2 as a possible D gene (6 bases). The CDR3 extends over 14 amino acids. Trimming removed 3 bases at V and 7 bases at J, with 14 bases between. Germline CDR1 and CDR2: SGHRS and YFSETQ. The CDR3 DNA sequence: TGCGCCAGCAGCTCGTCCGGGACTTCAAATGAGCAGTTCTTC. It translates to CASSSSGTSNEQFF.

The V call is TRBV5-5, the J call TRBJ2-6; no firm D call. The germline V gene has CDR1 SGHKS and CDR2 YYEKEE (reference sequence). V dropped 4 bases and J dropped 0 bases, with 20 bases sitting between them. There are 19 residues in the CDR3. CDR3 in DNA: TGTGCCAGCAGCCCGGGCCTCCGGGCGCACTACTCTGGGGCCAACGTCCTGACTTTC. Amino acids: CASSPGLRAHYSGANVLTF.

The sample holds one count of this clone. This rearrangement joins TRBV21-1 to TRBJ2-7; the table calls TRBD1, which could not be checked here. TRBV21-1 constitutes a pseudogene. This CDR3 spans 17 amino acids. For the CDR3, the DNA is TGTGCCAGCAGCCCATTAAGCGGACAGGAGACCTCCTACGAGCAGTACTTC. Translation gives CASSPLSGQETSYEQYF.

About this clone itself: This CDR3 is also generated by other DNA sequences in the sample. J is TRBJ2-2 and V is TRBV19; 7 nucleotides match TRBD2. Germline trimming cut 1 base from V and 4 bases from J; bases unmatched to any gene: 0. Germline V lookup: CDR1 LNHDA, CDR2 SQIVND (reference sequence). The CDR3 length is 14 residues. In DNA, the CDR3 is TGTGCCAGTAGTATAGGCGGGGGCACCGGGGAGCTGTTTTTT. Its translation: CASSIGGGTGELFF.

The chain links TRBV5-1 to TRBJ1-5, with a weak D call TRBD1 (5 bases). CDR3 length: 15 residues. The ends were cut back, 4 bases at V and 2 bases at J, with 13 bases in the middle. The germline V gene has CDR1 SGHRS and CDR2 YFSETQ. The CDR3 DNA is TGCGCCAGCAGCACTGCAGGGAGGGGCAATCAGCCCCAGCATTTT. This encodes CASSTAGRGNQPQHF.

In the case of this clone: Other DNA sequences in this sample translate to the same CDR3. The gene calls are TRBV30 and TRBJ2-7; D is possibly TRBD1 (5 bases). The germline gives CDR1 GTSNPN, CDR2 SVGIG (reference sequence). The CDR3 is made up of 12 amino acids. V was pared by 2 bases and J by 2 bases, with 7 bases between. The CDR3, as DNA: TGTGCCTGGAGTCAGGGTACCTACGAGCAGTACTTC. Its translation: CAWSQGTYEQYF.

V and J are TRBV5-1 and TRBJ1-2; the match to TRBD1 covers 7 bases. CDR1 is SGHRS and CDR2 is YFSETQ in the germline V gene. V was clipped by 4 bases and J by 4 bases; unmatched bases: 7. This CDR3 is built from 14 residues. CDR3 sequence reads: CASSAISGGYGYTF. CDR3 nucleotides: TGCGCCAGCAGCGCCATCTCAGGGGGCTATGGCTACACCTTC. Filled out from reference TRBV5-1 and TRBJ1-2, the complete variable domain reads KAGVTQTPRYLIKTRGQQVTLSCSPISGHRSVSWYQQTPGQGLQFLFEYFSETQRNKGNFPGRFSGRQFSNSRSEMNVSTLELGDSALYLCASSAISGGYGYTFGSGTRLTVV.

This chain links TRBV11-2 with TRBJ1-1; D possibly corresponds to TRBD1 (5 bases). The germline gives CDR1 SGHAT, CDR2 FQNNGV. The V end lost 6 bases, the J end lost 0 bases, and 8 bases lay between the germline ends. CDR3 length: 13 residues. CDR3 sequence: CASRIGVNTEAFF. The CDR3 DNA follows: TGTGCCAGCAGGATAGGGGTGAACACTGAAGCTTTCTTT.

The V gene is TRBV10-3, the J gene TRBJ2-3; D gene unclear. V shed 3 bases and J shed 3 bases, with 7 bases lying between them. This CDR3 contains 13 residues. Germline assignment: CDR1 ENHRY and CDR2 SYGVKD. CDR3 loop: CAISEVWTDTQYF. For the CDR3, the DNA is TGTGCCATCAGTGAAGTCTGGACAGATACGCAGTATTTT.